A selection of T cell receptor beta chains follows, all from one sample in a study of early T cells in non-severe SARS-CoV-2 infection. TCRdb re-analysed the 5' RACE reads in MiXCR, keeping a single row per CDR3 protein. The table lists tens of thousands of distinct CDR3 sequences, about 12% of them singletons. Sequences were derived from whole blood, sampled at baseline. All receptors come from an adult who was a healthcare worker with PCR-confirmed SARS-CoV-2 infection or an uninfected control (not recorded which). Both conserved end residues are part of each CDR3. D genes are given only for firm matches. Part of the rows lack a size; the others show once, few, many or a class for expanded clones.

d_gene: TRBD2; j_gene: TRBJ2-2; v_gene: TRBV6-2/TRBV6-3; abundance: few; CDR3nt: TGTGCCAGCAGTTCGGGGACTAGCGGGGGTCCCCCCGGGGAGCTGTTTTTT; CDR3aa: CASSSGTSGGPPGELFF
d_gene: -; j_gene: TRBJ2-3; v_gene: TRBV5-1; abundance: -; CDR3nt: TGCGCCAGCAGCTTGGCTAGCAGAAGCACAGATACGCAGTATTTT; CDR3aa: CASSLASRSTDTQYF
d_gene: -; j_gene: TRBJ2-7; v_gene: TRBV24-1; abundance: -; CDR3nt: TGTGCCACCAGTGACCCGGACAGCTACGAGCAGTACTTC; CDR3aa: CATSDPDSYEQYF
d_gene: -; j_gene: TRBJ2-3; v_gene: TRBV7-9; abundance: many; CDR3nt: TGTGCCAGCAGCGAAGAGAGGGCAGATACGCAGTATTTT; CDR3aa: CASSEERADTQYF
d_gene: -; j_gene: TRBJ2-1; v_gene: TRBV29-1; abundance: -; CDR3nt: TGCAGCGTGGGGGACGGAAGCCATGAGCAGTTCTTC; CDR3aa: CSVGDGSHEQFF
d_gene: -; j_gene: TRBJ2-3; v_gene: TRBV7-2; abundance: many; CDR3nt: TGTGCCAGCAGCTTAGCGTTGGGAGGACTCCTGGCAGATACGCAGTATTTT; CDR3aa: CASSLALGGLLADTQYF
d_gene: -; j_gene: TRBJ1-1; v_gene: TRBV2; abundance: few; CDR3nt: TGTGCCAGCAGTGAATTGAGCCCGGCCGAGACTGAAGCTTTCTTT; CDR3aa: CASSELSPAETEAFF
d_gene: TRBD1; j_gene: TRBJ1-1; v_gene: TRBV5-6; abundance: -; CDR3nt: TGTGCCAGCAGCTTTGGACAGGGGAGCGCTGAAGCTTTCTTT; CDR3aa: CASSFGQGSAEAFF
d_gene: TRBD1; j_gene: TRBJ2-5; v_gene: TRBV11-2; abundance: -; CDR3nt: TGTGCCAGCACCCGCGGGGCGACAGGGGGCTTAGAGACCCAGTACTTC; CDR3aa: CASTRGATGGLETQYF
d_gene: -; j_gene: TRBJ2-2; v_gene: TRBV11-2; abundance: few; CDR3nt: TGTGCCAGCAGCTCGATCCGTTCCCACACCGGGGAGCTGTTTTTT; CDR3aa: CASSSIRSHTGELFF
d_gene: TRBD1; j_gene: TRBJ2-7; v_gene: TRBV10-3; abundance: few; CDR3nt: TGTGCCATCACCGTCGACAGGGGCTACGAGCAGTACTTC; CDR3aa: CAITVDRGYEQYF
d_gene: -; j_gene: TRBJ2-6; v_gene: TRBV7-2; abundance: -; CDR3nt: TGTGCCAGCAGCTTACACCGGACCTCTGGGGCCAACGTCCTGACTTTC; CDR3aa: CASSLHRTSGANVLTF
d_gene: -; j_gene: TRBJ2-5; v_gene: TRBV6-2/TRBV6-3; abundance: -; CDR3nt: TGTGCCACCCGGAGTCCCCAAGAGACCCAGTACTTC; CDR3aa: CATRSPQETQYF
d_gene: TRBD1; j_gene: TRBJ2-5; v_gene: TRBV11-2; abundance: -; CDR3nt: TGTGCCAGCAGCCCAACGGGTCGGGACAGCCAAGAGACCCAGTACTTC; CDR3aa: CASSPTGRDSQETQYF
d_gene: -; j_gene: TRBJ1-4; v_gene: TRBV4-3; abundance: many; CDR3nt: TGCGCCAGCAGCCAAGATCCCACAGGAGAGACGGGGAAACTGTTTTTT; CDR3aa: CASSQDPTGETGKLFF
d_gene: TRBD2; j_gene: TRBJ2-1; v_gene: TRBV20-1; abundance: medium-sized; CDR3nt: TGCAGTGCTAGAGGCACTAGCGAGGGCTACAATGAGCAGTTCTTC; CDR3aa: CSARGTSEGYNEQFF
d_gene: TRBD1; j_gene: TRBJ1-4; v_gene: TRBV2; abundance: -; CDR3nt: TGTGCCAGCAGCGCGACAGGGGGCGGCACTAATGAAAAACTGTTTTTT; CDR3aa: CASSATGGGTNEKLFF
d_gene: -; j_gene: TRBJ2-7; v_gene: TRBV7-2; abundance: few; CDR3nt: TGTGCCAGCAGCCCGGGGGGGGGACAGAAACCGTACTTC; CDR3aa: CASSPGGGQKPYF
d_gene: -; j_gene: TRBJ1-5; v_gene: TRBV18; abundance: few; CDR3nt: TGTGCCAGCTCACTGTCCGGTCAGCCCCAGCATTTT; CDR3aa: CASSLSGQPQHF
d_gene: -; j_gene: TRBJ2-1; v_gene: TRBV25-1; abundance: -; CDR3nt: TGTGCCTCCGAGGTAGCGGAGGGTTACAATGAGCAGTTCTTC; CDR3aa: CASEVAEGYNEQFF
d_gene: -; j_gene: TRBJ1-1; v_gene: TRBV5-1; abundance: -; CDR3nt: TGCGCCAGCAGCTTGGCCCAGACGAACACTGAAGCTTTCTTT; CDR3aa: CASSLAQTNTEAFF
d_gene: -; j_gene: TRBJ2-7; v_gene: TRBV28; abundance: many; CDR3nt: TGTGCCATCCTCACAGAGAACTACGAGCAGTACTTC; CDR3aa: CAILTENYEQYF
d_gene: -; j_gene: TRBJ2-3; v_gene: TRBV5-1; abundance: -; CDR3nt: TGCGCCAGCAGCTCCGGATGGGGAGATACGCAGTATTTT; CDR3aa: CASSSGWGDTQYF
d_gene: TRBD2; j_gene: TRBJ2-3; v_gene: TRBV20-1; abundance: few; CDR3nt: TGCAGTGCTAGTTCCACTAGCGGCATAGATACGCAGTATTTT; CDR3aa: CSASSTSGIDTQYF
d_gene: -; j_gene: TRBJ2-2; v_gene: TRBV11-2; abundance: few; CDR3nt: TGTGCCAGCTTAGGGGAATTGGGCGGGGCTGCCGGGGAGCTGTTTTTT; CDR3aa: CASLGELGGAAGELFF
d_gene: -; j_gene: TRBJ2-7; v_gene: TRBV6-5; abundance: many; CDR3nt: TGTGCCAGCAGTGACCCCGGGGACGGCGAGCAGTACTTC; CDR3aa: CASSDPGDGEQYF
d_gene: -; j_gene: TRBJ1-1; v_gene: TRBV12-3/TRBV12-4; abundance: many; CDR3nt: TGTGCCAGCAGTTTTGGCGGAAACACTGAAGCTTTCTTT; CDR3aa: CASSFGGNTEAFF
d_gene: TRBD1; j_gene: TRBJ2-2; v_gene: TRBV7-8; abundance: -; CDR3nt: TGTGCCAGCAGCCATTACAGGGGGCGCGATATGGGGGAGCTGTTTTTT; CDR3aa: CASSHYRGRDMGELFF
d_gene: -; j_gene: TRBJ1-2; v_gene: TRBV12-3/TRBV12-4; abundance: few; CDR3nt: TGTGCCAGCAGTTCGGGATCCACACTACATGGCTACACCTTC; CDR3aa: CASSSGSTLHGYTF
d_gene: TRBD1; j_gene: TRBJ1-2; v_gene: TRBV6-6; abundance: few; CDR3nt: TGTGCCAGCAGTTACTACGATCGGGCGGACAGGCCTGAACTCACCTTC; CDR3aa: CASSYYDRADRPELTF
d_gene: TRBD1; j_gene: TRBJ2-7; v_gene: TRBV4-3; abundance: few; CDR3nt: TGCGCCAGCAGCCAGGGCCTGGGACAGGCTACCTACGAGCAGTACTTC; CDR3aa: CASSQGLGQATYEQYF
d_gene: TRBD1; j_gene: TRBJ2-7; v_gene: TRBV6-2/TRBV6-3; abundance: many; CDR3nt: TGTGCCAGCAGTTCGGGACAGAGCTACGAGCAGTACTTC; CDR3aa: CASSSGQSYEQYF
d_gene: -; j_gene: TRBJ1-3; v_gene: TRBV5-5; abundance: many; CDR3nt: TGTGCCAGCAGCCCCTATTTGGGGGCTTACTCTGGAAACACCATATATTTT; CDR3aa: CASSPYLGAYSGNTIYF
d_gene: TRBD2; j_gene: TRBJ2-7; v_gene: TRBV9; abundance: -; CDR3nt: TGTGCCAGCAGTGAAACTAGCGCCCCGGGGCCTCTCGAGCAGTACTTC; CDR3aa: CASSETSAPGPLEQYF
d_gene: TRBD1; j_gene: TRBJ2-3; v_gene: TRBV6-1; abundance: -; CDR3nt: TGTGCCAGCAGTCCGGACAGGGGTACGCAGTATTTT; CDR3aa: CASSPDRGTQYF
d_gene: -; j_gene: TRBJ1-5; v_gene: TRBV21-1; abundance: -; CDR3nt: TGTGCCAGCAGCAGCAAAAAGGTACCGGGACAGGGGGCCCAGCCCCAGCATTTT; CDR3aa: CASSSKKVPGQGAQPQHF
d_gene: TRBD1; j_gene: TRBJ2-7; v_gene: TRBV27; abundance: few; CDR3nt: TGTGCCAGCAGTTTAGGACAGGACTACGAGCAGTACTTC; CDR3aa: CASSLGQDYEQYF
d_gene: -; j_gene: TRBJ2-3; v_gene: TRBV27; abundance: -; CDR3nt: TGTGCCAGCAGTTCTGGAGGAGATACGCAGTATTTT; CDR3aa: CASSSGGDTQYF